The source of this T cell receptor (beta chain) is a study of identical twins. This clonotype was detected ten times or more. Antigen unknown. MiXCR, applied by TCRdb to the 5' RACE reads, yields one record per CDR3 protein. The sample lists 1.5 million to 2 million distinct CDR3 sequences, around a third occurring once. All donors comprised healthy Caucasians. Study-wide results and caveats: Abundant beta clonotypes from cord blood had fewer insertions, unlike memory repertoires, which showed none. Cross-sectional statistical analysis, not tracking of the same donors, underpinned the conclusions.

The receptor comes from a newborn girl in good health. Material for sequencing was cord blood.

The CDR3 loop is CASSVETSRETQYF. CDR3 in DNA: TGTGCCAGCAGCGTAGAAACTAGTCGGGAGACCCAGTACTTC. This chain uses TRBV9 with TRBJ2-5; perhaps TRBD2 as D (5 bases). V lost 0 bases and J lost 5, with 11 bases in between. The CDR3 is 14 residues long. CDR1 is SGDLS and CDR2 is YYNGEE in the germline V gene.